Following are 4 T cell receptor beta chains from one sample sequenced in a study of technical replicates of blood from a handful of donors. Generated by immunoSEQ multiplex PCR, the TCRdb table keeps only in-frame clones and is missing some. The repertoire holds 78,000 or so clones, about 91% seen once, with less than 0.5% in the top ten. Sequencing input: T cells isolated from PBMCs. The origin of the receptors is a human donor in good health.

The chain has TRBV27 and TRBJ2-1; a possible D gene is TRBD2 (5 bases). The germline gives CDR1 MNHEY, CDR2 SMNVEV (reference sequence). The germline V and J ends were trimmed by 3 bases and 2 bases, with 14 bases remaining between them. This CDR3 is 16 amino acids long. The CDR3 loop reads CASSFSRTWTYNEQFF. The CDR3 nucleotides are TGTGCCAGCAGTTTCAGCCGGACTTGGACCTACAATGAGCAGTTCTTC.

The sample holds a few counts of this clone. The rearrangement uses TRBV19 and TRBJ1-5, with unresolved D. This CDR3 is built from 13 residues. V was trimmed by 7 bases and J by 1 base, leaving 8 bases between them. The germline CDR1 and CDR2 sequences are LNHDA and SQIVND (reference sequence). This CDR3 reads CASTRVSNQPQHF. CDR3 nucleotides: TGTGCCAGTACCCGGGTCAGCAATCAGCCCCAGCATTTT.

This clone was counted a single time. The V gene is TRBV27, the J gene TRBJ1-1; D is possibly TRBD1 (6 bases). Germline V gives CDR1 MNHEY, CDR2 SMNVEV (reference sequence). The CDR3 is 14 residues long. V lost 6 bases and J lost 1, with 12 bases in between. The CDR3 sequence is CASSLQGQNTEAFF. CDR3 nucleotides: TGTGCCAGCAGCCTACAGGGCCAGAACACTGAAGCTTTCTTT.

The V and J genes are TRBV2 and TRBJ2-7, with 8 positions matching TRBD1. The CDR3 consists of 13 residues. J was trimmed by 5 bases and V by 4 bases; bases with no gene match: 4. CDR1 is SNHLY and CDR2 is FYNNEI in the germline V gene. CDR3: CASSGTGQDEQYF. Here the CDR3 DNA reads TGTGCCAGCAGTGGGACAGGGCAAGACGAGCAGTACTTC.